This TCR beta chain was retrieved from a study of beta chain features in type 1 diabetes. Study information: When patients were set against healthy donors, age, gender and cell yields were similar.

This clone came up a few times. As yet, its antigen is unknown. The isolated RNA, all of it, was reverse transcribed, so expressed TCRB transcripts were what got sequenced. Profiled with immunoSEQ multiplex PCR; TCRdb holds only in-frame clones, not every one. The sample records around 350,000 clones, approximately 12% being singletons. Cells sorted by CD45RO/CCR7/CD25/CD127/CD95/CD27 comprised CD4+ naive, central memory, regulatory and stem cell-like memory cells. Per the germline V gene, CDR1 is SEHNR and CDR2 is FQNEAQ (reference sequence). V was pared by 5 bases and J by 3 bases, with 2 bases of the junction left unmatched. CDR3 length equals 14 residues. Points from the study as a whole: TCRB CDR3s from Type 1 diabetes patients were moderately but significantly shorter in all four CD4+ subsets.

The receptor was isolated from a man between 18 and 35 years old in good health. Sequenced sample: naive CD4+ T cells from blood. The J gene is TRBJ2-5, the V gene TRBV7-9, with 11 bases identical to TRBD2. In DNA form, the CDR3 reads TGTGCCAGCAGCCCGGGACTAGCGGAAGAGACCCAGTACTTC. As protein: CASSPGLAEETQYF.